This paragraph reports one T cell receptor beta chain. A much larger clone lies a single base off, so this may be a read error. This record comes from a study of tumor-infiltrating lymphocytes in primary liver carcinoma. About the study: The study reported T1-T3 N0M0 tumors spanning 4.2 to 10 cm.

CDR1 SQVTM and CDR2 ANQGSEA come from the germline V gene. This CDR3 region has 14 residues. Reverse transcription of approximately 500 ng total RNA with a constant-region primer produced TCR beta cDNA. A slightly modified ARM-PCR protocol with three nested multiplex PCR rounds produced these TCR beta libraries. Rounds one and two of PCR, each of 10 cycles, were primed with TRBV1-TRBV30 forward primers and a C-beta reverse primer. TCRdb used MiXCR to reprocess the multiplex PCR reads, holding one entry per CDR3 protein. The sample lists a few hundred thousand distinct CDR3 sequences; almost 60% were seen once. Blood RNA was derived from unsorted whole blood, and germline DNA was extracted too.

The V and J genes are TRBV29-1 and TRBJ2-3; D is perhaps TRBD1 (6 bases). Sample: peripheral blood. The clonotype comes from a woman aged 25-40 years with primary liver carcinoma and hepatitis B virus infection. CDR3 in DNA: TGCAGCTTTTCCGGGACATCAGACACAGATAAGCAGTATTTT. Its translation is CSFSGTSDTDKQYF.